The present T cell receptor (beta chain) was sequenced within a study of radiation and T cells in renal cell carcinoma (dated by TCRdb to the early 2020s). About the full investigation: The samples were obtained from a clinical trial, where primary renal cell carcinomas were treated with 15 Gy stereotactic body radiation therapy and then removed by nephrectomy 4 weeks afterward. TCR beta sequencing covered around 50 samples in total, comprising approximately 26 tumors and roughly 27 peripheral blood samples. In the approximately 53 samples combined, some 4,000,000 unique CDR3 nucleotide sequences were found, encoding about 2.7 million unique CDR3 amino acid sequences. Summary of the overall study and its limitations: Tracking of blood repertoire dynamics stopped at approximately four weeks after treatment, with no follow-up past that point. The single-armed trial design could not address effects of radiation dose or scheduling on the TCR repertoire. Because no pretreatment tumor biopsies were available, whether clonotypes were present in the tumor at baseline could not be determined. Top tumor clonotypes rose in blood from baseline to 2 weeks post-radiation, then contracted by 4 weeks, suggesting transient expansion of tumor-resident clones.

On this clone: Its antigen remains undetermined. No quality values exist for individual bases; no much larger clone is one base distant.

TCR beta libraries were generated from genomic DNA with the immunoSEQ kit, following the manufacturer's recommendations. To prepare libraries, a first multiplex PCR with proprietary primers was run, followed by a second PCR that added unique barcodes, and a bead cleanup was done after each round. A kit-provided positive control reaction and a negative control reaction were included in every sample batch. The final libraries underwent checking on an Agilent 4200 TapeStation D1000 ScreenTape, volumetric pooling, and quantification by qPCR. Sequencing ran on an Illumina NextSeq500 with a MidOutput 150-cycle cartridge, using 156 Read1 and 15 Index1 cycles with kit custom primers. The pooled library was loaded at roughly 0.94 pM with an approximately 22% PhiX control spike-in. Regarding the original processing steps: The vendor-processed data were analyzed in R, and a clonotype was defined as all T cells that share the same CDR3 nucleotide sequence. For clone abundance analyses, frequencies were normalized to the 10,000 most abundant clones per sample. Before analysis, public T cell clones were removed, and these numbered fewer than six per sample on average. Tumor-enriched clonotypes and baseline blood-enriched clonotypes were defined as those with an abundance difference of at least 32-fold between compartments. A beta-binomial differential abundance model was applied to find clonotypes that expanded or contracted between blood time points. Similarity between tumor and blood repertoires was quantified using the Baroni-Urbani and Buser coefficient, and groups were compared with two-tailed Wilcoxon tests in R. Held by TCRdb, this immuneACCESS table contains in-frame sequences only and omits some clones. Under half of the omission traces to an unresolved V gene where checked; the cause of the rest is unknown. V and J calls and clone size are given by that table; D and trimming were obtained from the DNA. This sample gives 150,000 or so clones in total; about 87% of them show up just once. The ten largest account for roughly 4% of the sample.

The time point label of this sample denotes: baseline pretreatment blood. The sample's treatment or condition label, decoded: 15 Gy SBRT to primary tumor, nephrectomy 4 weeks later. To track tumor-enriched clonotypes, serial peripheral blood was sampled from radiation-treated patients at baseline and at 2 weeks and 4 weeks after SBRT. Every patient had renal cell carcinoma of clear cell pathology. The QIAamp DNA Blood Mini Kit (Qiagen) was used to prepare genomic DNA for TCR sequencing. The analyses included only samples that passed all quality control checks. The sample consisted of blood, taken from a patient whose treatment included radiotherapy and nephrectomy. The clonotype comes from a woman between 65 and 79 years old with renal cell carcinoma.

The sequenced DNA is TGTGCCTGGAGTCCAGGGACAGTCCAAGAGACCCAGTACTTC. This is translated as CAWSPGTVQETQYF. This receptor chain uses TRBV30 and TRBJ2-5, with 7 bases aligning to TRBD1. Its CDR3 holds 14 amino acids, cysteine through phenylalanine. This entry keeps only the CDR3 DNA: 42 bases, framed from base 1. From the germline V gene (reference sequence), CDR1 is GTSNPN and CDR2 is SVGIG. Relative to germline, V is missing 2 bases and J is missing 1 base, with 4 bases of the junction outside any gene match.